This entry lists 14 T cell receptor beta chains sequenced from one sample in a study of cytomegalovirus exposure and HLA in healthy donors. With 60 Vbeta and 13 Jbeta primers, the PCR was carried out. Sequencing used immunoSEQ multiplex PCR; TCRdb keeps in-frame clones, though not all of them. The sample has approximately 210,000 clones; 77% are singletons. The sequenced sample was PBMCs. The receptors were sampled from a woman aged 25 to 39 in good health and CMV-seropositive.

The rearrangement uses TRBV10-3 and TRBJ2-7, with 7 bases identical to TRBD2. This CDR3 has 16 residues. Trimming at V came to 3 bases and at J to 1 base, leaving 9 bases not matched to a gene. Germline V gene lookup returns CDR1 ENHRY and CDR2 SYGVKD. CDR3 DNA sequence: TGTGCCATCAGTGATTACGTGGGAGCGGGATCCTACGAGCAGTACTTC. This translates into CAISDYVGAGSYEQYF.

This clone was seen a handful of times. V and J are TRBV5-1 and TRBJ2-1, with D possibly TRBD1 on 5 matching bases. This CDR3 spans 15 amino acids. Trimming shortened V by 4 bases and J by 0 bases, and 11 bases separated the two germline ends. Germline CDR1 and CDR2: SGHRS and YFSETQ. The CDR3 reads CASSPRQLSYNEQFF. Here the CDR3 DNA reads TGCGCCAGCAGCCCCCGACAGCTCTCCTACAATGAGCAGTTCTTC.

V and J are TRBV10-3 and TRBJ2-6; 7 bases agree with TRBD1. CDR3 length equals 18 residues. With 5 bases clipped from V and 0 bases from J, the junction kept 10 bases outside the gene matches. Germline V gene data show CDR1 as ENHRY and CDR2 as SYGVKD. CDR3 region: CAISTSRTGDSGANVLTF. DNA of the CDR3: TGTGCCATCAGTACCAGCCGAACAGGGGACTCTGGGGCCAACGTCCTGACTTTC.

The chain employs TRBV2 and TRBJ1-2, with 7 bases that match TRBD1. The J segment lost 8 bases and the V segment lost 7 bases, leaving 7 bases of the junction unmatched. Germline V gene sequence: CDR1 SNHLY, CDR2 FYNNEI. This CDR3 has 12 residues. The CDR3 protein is CASNRQGLGYTF. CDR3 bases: TGTGCCAGCAATCGACAGGGTCTCGGCTACACCTTC.

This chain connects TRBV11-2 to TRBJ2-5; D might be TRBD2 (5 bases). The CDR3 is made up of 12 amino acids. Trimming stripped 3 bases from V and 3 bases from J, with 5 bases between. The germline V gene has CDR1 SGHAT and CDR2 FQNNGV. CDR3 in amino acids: CASSLREETQYF. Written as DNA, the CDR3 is TGTGCCAGCAGCTTGAGGGAAGAGACCCAGTACTTC.

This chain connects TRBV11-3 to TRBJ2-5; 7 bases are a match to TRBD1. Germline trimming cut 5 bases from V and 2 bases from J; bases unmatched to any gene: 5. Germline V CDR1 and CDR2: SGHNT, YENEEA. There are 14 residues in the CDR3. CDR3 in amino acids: CASSKSQGQETQYF. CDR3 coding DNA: TGTGCCAGCAGCAAATCACAGGGGCAAGAGACCCAGTACTTC.

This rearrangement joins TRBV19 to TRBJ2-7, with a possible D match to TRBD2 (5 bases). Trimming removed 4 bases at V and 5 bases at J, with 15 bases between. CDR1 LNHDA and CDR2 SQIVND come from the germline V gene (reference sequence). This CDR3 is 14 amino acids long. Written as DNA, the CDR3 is TGTGCCAGTAGTAGAGGACTGGTCGGGGACGAGCAGTACTTC. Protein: CASSRGLVGDEQYF.

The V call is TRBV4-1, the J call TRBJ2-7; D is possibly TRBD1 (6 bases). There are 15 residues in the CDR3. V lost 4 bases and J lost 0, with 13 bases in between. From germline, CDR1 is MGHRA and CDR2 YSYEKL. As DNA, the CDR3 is TGCGCCAGCAGCCCCTTAGGGGGAAGCTCCTACGAGCAGTACTTC. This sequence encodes CASSPLGGSSYEQYF.

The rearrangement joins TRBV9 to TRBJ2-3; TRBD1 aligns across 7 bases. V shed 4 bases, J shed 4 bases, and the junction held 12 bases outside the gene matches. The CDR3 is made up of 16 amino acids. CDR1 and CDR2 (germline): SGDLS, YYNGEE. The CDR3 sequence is CASSLRSGTDPDTQYF. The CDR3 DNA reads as TGTGCCAGCAGCCTTAGATCCGGGACAGACCCAGATACGCAGTATTTT. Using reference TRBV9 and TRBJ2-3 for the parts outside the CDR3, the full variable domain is DSGVTQTPKHLITATGQRVTLRCSPRSGDLSVYWYQQSLDQGLQFLIQYYNGEERAKGNILERFSAQQFPDLHSELNLSSLELGDSALYFCASSLRSGTDPDTQYFGPGTRLTVL.

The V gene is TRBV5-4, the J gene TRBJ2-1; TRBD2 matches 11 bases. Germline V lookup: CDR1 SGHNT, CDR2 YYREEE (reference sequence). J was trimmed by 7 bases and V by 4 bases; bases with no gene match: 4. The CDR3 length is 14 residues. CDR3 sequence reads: CASSTSGGYNEQFF. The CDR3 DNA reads TGTGCCAGCAGCACTAGCGGGGGATATAATGAGCAGTTCTTC.

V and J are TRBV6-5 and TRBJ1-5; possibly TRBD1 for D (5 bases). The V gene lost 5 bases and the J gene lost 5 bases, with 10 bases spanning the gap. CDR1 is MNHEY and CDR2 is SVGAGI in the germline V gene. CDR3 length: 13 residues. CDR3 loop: CASSGGSYQPQHF. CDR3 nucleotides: TGTGCCAGCAGTGGGGGGTCCTATCAGCCCCAGCATTTT.

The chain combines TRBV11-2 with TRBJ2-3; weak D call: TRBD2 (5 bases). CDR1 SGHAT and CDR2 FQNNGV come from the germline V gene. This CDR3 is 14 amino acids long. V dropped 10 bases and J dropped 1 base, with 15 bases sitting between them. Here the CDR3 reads CATTVLRGTDTQYF. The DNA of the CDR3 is TGTGCCACCACGGTCCTGCGGGGCACAGATACGCAGTATTTT.

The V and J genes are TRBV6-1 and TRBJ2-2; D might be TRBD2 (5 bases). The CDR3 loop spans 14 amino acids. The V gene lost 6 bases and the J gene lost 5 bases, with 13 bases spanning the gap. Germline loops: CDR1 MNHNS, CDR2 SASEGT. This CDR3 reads CASRAPDWTGELFF. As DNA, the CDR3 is TGTGCCAGCAGGGCACCGGACTGGACCGGGGAGCTGTTTTTT.

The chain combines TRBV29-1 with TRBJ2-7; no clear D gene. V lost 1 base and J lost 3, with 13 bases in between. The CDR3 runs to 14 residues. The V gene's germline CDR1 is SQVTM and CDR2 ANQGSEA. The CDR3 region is CSVEGSPSGYEQYF. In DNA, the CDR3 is TGCAGCGTTGAAGGTTCCCCCTCGGGCTACGAGCAGTACTTC.